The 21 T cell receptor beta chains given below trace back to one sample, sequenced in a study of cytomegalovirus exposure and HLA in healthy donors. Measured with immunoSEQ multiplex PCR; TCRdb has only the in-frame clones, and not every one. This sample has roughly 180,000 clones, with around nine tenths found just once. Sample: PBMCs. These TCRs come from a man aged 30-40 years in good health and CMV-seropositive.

CDR3 sequence reads: CASSFGLASTDTQYF. CDR3 nucleotides: TGTGCCAGCAGCTTTGGGTTAGCTAGCACAGATACGCAGTATTTT. V gene TRBV7-2 combines with J gene TRBJ2-3; D remains ambiguous. The CDR3 is 15 amino acids. Trimming cost V 3 bases and J 0 bases, with 10 bases left between them. Germline V lookup: CDR1 SGHTA, CDR2 FQGNSA.

CDR3 coding DNA: TGCGCCAGCAGCTTGGGACAGCCGCTCGCCGAGCAGTACTTC. The encoded protein is CASSLGQPLAEQYF. The V gene is TRBV5-1, the J gene TRBJ2-7; weak D call: TRBD1 (5 bases). The CDR3 sequence is 14 residues long. V was cut by 0 bases and J by 6 bases, with 13 bases left in between. The germline gives CDR1 SGHRS, CDR2 YFSETQ.

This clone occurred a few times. The CDR3 sequence: CAISDGENTEAFF. CDR3 nucleotide sequence: TGTGCCATCAGTGATGGGGAGAACACTGAAGCTTTCTTT. V is TRBV10-3 and J is TRBJ1-1; unclear D gene. The CDR3 runs 13 residues. Between the trimmed V and J ends, which lost 3 bases and 1 base, there was a span of 6 bases. The germline V gene encodes CDR1 ENHRY and CDR2 SYGVKD.

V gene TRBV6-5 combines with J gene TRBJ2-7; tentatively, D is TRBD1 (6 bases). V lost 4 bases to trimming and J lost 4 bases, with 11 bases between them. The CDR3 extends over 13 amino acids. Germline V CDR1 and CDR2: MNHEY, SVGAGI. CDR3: CASSWQGWYEQYF. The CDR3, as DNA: TGTGCCAGCAGTTGGCAGGGGTGGTACGAGCAGTACTTC.

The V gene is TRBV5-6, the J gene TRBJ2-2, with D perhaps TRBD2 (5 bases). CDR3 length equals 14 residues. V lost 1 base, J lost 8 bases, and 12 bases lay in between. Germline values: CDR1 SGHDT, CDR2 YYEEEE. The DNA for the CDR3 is TGTGCCAGCAGCTTGATTCGGGAATCAGGGGAGCTGTTTTTT. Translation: CASSLIRESGELFF. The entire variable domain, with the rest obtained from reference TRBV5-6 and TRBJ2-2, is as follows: DAGVTQSPTHLIKTRGQQVTLRCSPKSGHDTVSWYQQALGQGPQFIFQYYEEEERQRGNFPDRFSGHQFPNYSSELNVNALLLGDSALYLCASSLIRESGELFFGEGSRLTVL.

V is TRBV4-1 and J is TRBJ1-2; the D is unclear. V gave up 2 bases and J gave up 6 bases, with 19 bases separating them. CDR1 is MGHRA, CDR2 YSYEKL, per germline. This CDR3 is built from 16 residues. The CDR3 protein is CASSQKGLEQTDGYTF. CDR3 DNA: TGCGCCAGCAGCCAAAAGGGTCTGGAACAGACGGATGGCTACACCTTC.

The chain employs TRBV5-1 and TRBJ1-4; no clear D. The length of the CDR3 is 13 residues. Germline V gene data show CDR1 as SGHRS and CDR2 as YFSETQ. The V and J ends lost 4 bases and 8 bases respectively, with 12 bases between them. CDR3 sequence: CASSPGVEEKLFF. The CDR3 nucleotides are TGCGCCAGCAGCCCTGGAGTTGAGGAAAAACTGTTTTTT.

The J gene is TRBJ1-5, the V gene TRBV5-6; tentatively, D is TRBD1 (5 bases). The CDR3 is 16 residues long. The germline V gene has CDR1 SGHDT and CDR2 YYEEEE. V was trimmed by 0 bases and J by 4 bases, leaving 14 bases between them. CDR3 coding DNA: TGTGCCAGCAGCTTGGTAGGAGGGGCTGGGAATCAGCCCCAGCATTTT. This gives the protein CASSLVGGAGNQPQHF.

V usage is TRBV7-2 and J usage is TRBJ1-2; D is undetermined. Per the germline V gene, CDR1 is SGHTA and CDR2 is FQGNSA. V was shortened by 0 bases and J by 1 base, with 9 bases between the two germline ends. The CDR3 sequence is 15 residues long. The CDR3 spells CASSLAAGYNYGYTF. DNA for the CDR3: TGTGCCAGCAGCTTAGCGGCGGGGTATAACTATGGCTACACCTTC. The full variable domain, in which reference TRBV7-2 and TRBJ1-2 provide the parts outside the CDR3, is GAGVSQSPSNKVTEKGKDVELRCDPISGHTALYWYRQSLGQGLEFLIYFQGNSAPDKSGLPSDRFSAERTGGSVSTLTIQRTQQEDSAVYLCASSLAAGYNYGYTFGSGTRLTVV.

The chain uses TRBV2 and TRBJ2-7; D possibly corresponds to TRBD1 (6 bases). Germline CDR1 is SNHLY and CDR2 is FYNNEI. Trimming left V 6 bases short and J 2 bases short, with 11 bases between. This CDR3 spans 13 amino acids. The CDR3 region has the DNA TGTGCCAGCAGCACCGGACAGACCTACGAGCAGTACTTC. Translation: CASSTGQTYEQYF.

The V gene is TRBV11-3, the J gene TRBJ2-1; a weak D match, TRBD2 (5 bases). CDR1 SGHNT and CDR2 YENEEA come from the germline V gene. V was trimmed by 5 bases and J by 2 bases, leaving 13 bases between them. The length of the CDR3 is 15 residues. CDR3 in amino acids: CASSQGLGTYNEQFF. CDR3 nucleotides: TGTGCCAGCAGCCAAGGACTTGGAACCTACAATGAGCAGTTCTTC.

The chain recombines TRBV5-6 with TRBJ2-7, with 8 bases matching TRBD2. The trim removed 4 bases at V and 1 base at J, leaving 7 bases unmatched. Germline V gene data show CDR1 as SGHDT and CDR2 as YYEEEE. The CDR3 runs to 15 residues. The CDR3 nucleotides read TGTGCCAGCAGCCCGGCGCGGGGGGATTCCTACGAGCAGTACTTC. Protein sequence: CASSPARGDSYEQYF.

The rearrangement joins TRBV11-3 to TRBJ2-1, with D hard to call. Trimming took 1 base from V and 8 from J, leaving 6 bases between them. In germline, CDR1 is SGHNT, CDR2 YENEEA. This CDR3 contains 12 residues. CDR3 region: CASSLVGDEQFF. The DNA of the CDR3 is TGTGCCAGCAGCTTAGTTGGGGATGAGCAGTTCTTC.

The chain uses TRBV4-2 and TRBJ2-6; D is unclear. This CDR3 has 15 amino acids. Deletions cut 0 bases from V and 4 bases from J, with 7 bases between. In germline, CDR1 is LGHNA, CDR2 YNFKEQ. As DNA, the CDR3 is TGTGCCAGCAGCCAAGAGTATTCCGGGGCCAACGTCCTGACTTTC. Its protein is CASSQEYSGANVLTF.

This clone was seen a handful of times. The CDR3: CASSLGTGPGGAFF. Here the CDR3 DNA reads TGTGCCAGCAGCTTAGGGACAGGTCCTGGTGGAGCTTTCTTT. This rearrangement joins TRBV7-9 to TRBJ1-1; 7 bases match TRBD1. Germline V lookup: CDR1 SEHNR, CDR2 FQNEAQ (reference sequence). The CDR3 totals 14 residues. The trim removed 1 base at V and 10 bases at J, leaving 9 bases unmatched.

The CDR3 is CASSLDGGRQPQHF. CDR3 sequence (DNA): TGTGCCAGCAGCTTGGACGGGGGAAGACAGCCCCAGCATTTT. The chain joins TRBV5-6 to TRBJ1-5; D is perhaps TRBD1 (5 bases). CDR1 and CDR2 (germline): SGHDT, YYEEEE. V gave up 0 bases and J gave up 7 bases, with 11 bases separating them. The CDR3 runs to 14 residues. The complete variable domain, with remaining parts taken from reference TRBV5-6 and TRBJ1-5, reads DAGVTQSPTHLIKTRGQQVTLRCSPKSGHDTVSWYQQALGQGPQFIFQYYEEEERQRGNFPDRFSGHQFPNYSSELNVNALLLGDSALYLCASSLDGGRQPQHFGDGTRLSIL.

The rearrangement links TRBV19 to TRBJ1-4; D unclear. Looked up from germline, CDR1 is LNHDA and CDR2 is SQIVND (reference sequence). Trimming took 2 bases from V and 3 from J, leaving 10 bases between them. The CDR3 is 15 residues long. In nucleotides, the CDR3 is TGTGCCAGTAGTATAACGCGGTCCCCTAATGAAAAACTGTTTTTT. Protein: CASSITRSPNEKLFF.

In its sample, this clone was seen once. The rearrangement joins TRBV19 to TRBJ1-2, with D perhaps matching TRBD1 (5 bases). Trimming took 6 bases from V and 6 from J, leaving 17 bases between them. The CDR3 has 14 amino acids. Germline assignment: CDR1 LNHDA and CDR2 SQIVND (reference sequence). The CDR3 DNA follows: TGTGCCAGTAGCCTTTACCAAGGGACGGATGGCTACACCTTC. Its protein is CASSLYQGTDGYTF.

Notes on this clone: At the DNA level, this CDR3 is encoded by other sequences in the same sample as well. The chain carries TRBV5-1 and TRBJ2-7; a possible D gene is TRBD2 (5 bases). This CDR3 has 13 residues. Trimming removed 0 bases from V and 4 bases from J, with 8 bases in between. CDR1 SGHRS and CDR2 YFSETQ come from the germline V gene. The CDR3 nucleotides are TGCGCCAGCAGCTTGGCCGCGGGTTACGAGCAGTACTTC. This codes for CASSLAAGYEQYF.

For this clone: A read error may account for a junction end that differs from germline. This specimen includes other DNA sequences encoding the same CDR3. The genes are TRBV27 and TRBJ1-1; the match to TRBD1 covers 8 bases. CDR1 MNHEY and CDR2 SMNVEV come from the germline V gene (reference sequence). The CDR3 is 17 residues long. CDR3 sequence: CASIIRMGDRRNTEAFF. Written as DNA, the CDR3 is TGTGCCAGCATCATACGTATGGGGGACAGGAGGAACACGGAAGCTTTCTTT.

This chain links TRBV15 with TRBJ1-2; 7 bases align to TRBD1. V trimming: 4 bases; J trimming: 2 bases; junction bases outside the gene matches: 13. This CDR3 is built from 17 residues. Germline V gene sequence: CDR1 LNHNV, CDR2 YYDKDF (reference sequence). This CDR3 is CATSMGRQGSTNYGYTF. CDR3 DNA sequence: TGTGCCACCAGCATGGGGCGACAGGGCTCTACGAACTATGGCTACACCTTC. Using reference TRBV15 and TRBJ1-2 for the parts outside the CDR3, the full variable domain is DAMVIQNPRYQVTQFGKPVTLSCSQTLNHNVMYWYQQKSSQAPKLLFHYYDKDFNNEADTPDNFQSRRPNTSFCFLDIRSPGLGDTAMYLCATSMGRQGSTNYGYTFGSGTRLTVV.